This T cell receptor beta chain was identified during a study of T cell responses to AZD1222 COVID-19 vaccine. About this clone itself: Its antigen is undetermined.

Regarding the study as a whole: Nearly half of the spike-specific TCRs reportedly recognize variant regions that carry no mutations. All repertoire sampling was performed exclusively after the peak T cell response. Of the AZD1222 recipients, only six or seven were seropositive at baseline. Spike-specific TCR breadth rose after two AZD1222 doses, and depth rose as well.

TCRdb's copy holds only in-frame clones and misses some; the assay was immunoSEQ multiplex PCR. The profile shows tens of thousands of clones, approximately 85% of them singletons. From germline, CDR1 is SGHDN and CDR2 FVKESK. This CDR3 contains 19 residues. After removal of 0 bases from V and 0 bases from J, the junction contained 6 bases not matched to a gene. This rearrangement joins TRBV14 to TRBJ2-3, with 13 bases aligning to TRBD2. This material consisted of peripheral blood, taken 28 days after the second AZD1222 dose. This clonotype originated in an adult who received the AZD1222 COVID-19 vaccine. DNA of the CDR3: TGTGCCAGCAGCCAAGACCCCAGGACTAGCGGGGGTAGCACAGATACGCAGTATTTT. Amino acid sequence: CASSQDPRTSGGSTDTQYF. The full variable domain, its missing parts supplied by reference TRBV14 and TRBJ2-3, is EAGVTQFPSHSVIEKGQTVTLRCDPISGHDNLYWYRRVMGKEIKFLLHFVKESKQDESGMPNNRFLAERTGGTYSTLKVQPAELEDSGVYFCASSQDPRTSGGSTDTQYFGPGTRLTVL.